This T cell receptor (beta chain) appears in the sequencing data of a study of cytomegalovirus exposure and HLA in healthy donors. The PCR made use of 60 Vbeta and 13 Jbeta primers. Assay: immunoSEQ multiplex PCR; the TCRdb copy retains only in-frame clones and omits some. The table gives roughly 57,000 clones; the top ten clones make up under 15% of it. CDR1 MDHEN and CDR2 SYDVKM come from the germline V gene. The CDR3 has 13 amino acids. The V and J ends lost 3 bases and 12 bases, in that order; junction bases with no gene match: 11. Sample: PBMCs. The chain links TRBV28 to TRBJ2-7; 7 positions match TRBD2. This TCR came from a man between 18 and 35 years old in good health and CMV-seropositive. This CDR3 reads CASSLGGGRELYF. CDR3 nucleotide sequence: TGTGCCAGCAGTTTGGGGGGAGGGCGGGAACTGTACTTC.